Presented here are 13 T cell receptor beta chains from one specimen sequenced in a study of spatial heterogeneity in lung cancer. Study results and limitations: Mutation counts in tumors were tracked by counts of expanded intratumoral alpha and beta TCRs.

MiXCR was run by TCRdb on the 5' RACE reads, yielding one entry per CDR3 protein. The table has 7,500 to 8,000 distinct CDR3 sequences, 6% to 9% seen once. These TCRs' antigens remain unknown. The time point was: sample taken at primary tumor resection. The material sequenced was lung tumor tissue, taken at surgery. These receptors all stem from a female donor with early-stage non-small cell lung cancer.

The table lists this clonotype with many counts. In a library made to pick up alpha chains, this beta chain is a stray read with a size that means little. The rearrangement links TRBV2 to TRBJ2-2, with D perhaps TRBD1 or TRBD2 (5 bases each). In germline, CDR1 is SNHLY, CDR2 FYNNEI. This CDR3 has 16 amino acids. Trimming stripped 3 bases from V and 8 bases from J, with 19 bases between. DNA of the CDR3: TGTGCCAGCAGTGAGACGGGACCGGGATTTGTAGGGGAGCTGTTTTTT. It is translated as CASSETGPGFVGELFF.

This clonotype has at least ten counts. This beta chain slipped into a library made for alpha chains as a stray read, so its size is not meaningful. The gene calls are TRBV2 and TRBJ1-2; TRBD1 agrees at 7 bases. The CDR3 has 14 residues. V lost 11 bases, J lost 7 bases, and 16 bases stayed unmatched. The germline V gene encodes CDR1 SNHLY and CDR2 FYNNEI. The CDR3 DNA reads TGTGCCTTACTAGGGCAGGGGGAAACTGTTGGCTACACCTTC. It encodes CALLGQGETVGYTF.

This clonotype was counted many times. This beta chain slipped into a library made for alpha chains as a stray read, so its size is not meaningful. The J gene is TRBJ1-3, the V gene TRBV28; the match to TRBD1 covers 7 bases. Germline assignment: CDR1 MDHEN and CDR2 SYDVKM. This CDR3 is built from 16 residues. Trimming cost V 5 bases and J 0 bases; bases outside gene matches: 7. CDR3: CASSSPGTDSGNTIYF. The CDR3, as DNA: TGTGCCAGCAGTAGCCCCGGGACAGACTCTGGAAACACCATATATTTT.

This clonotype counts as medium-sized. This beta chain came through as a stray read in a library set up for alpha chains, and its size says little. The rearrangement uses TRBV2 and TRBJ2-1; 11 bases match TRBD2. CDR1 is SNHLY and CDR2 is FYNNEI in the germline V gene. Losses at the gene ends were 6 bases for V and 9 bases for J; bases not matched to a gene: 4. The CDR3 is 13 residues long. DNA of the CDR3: TGTGCCAGCAGGGGGGGGACTAGCGGTGAGCAGTTCTTC. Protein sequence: CASRGGTSGEQFF.

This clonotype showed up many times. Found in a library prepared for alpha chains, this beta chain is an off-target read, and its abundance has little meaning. CDR3 loop: CASSRSQSGNTIYF. The CDR3 region has the DNA TGTGCCAGCAGCCGATCCCAGTCTGGAAACACCATATATTTT. The V call is TRBV11-2, the J call TRBJ1-3; no clear D gene. CDR1 and CDR2 (germline): SGHAT, FQNNGV. Trimming cost V 5 bases and J 1 base, with 9 bases left between them. The CDR3 is 14 amino acids.

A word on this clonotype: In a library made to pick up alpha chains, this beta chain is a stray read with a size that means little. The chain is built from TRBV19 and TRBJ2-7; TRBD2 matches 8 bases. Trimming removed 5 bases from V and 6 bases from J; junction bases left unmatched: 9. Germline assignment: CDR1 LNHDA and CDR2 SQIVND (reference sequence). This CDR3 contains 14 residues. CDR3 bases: TGTGCCAGTAGTCCGGGACTAGGGAACGTCGAGCAGTACTTC. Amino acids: CASSPGLGNVEQYF.

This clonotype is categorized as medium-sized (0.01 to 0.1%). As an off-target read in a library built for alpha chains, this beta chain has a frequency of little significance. CDR3 DNA: TGTGCCAGCAGCTTAGGGGCGGGGGGTCAGGTGTCACCCCTCCACTTT. It is translated as CASSLGAGGQVSPLHF. V and J are TRBV11-2 and TRBJ1-6, with D tentatively TRBD1 (5 bases). V lost 1 base and J lost 10, with 17 bases in between. This CDR3 comprises 16 residues. Germline V CDR1 and CDR2: SGHAT, FQNNGV.

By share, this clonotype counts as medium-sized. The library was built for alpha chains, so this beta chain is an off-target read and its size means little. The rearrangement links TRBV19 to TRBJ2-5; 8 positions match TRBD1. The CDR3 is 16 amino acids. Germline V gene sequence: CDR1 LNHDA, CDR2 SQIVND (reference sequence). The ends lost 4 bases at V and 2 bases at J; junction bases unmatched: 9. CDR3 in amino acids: CASSTPRTGRQETQYF. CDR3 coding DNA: TGTGCCAGTAGTACCCCCCGGACAGGGCGACAAGAGACCCAGTACTTC. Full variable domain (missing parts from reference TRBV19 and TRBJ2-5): DGGITQSPKYLFRKEGQNVTLSCEQNLNHDAMYWYRQDPGQGLRLIYYSQIVNDFQKGDIAEGYSVSREKKESFPLTVTSAQKNPTAFYLCASSTPRTGRQETQYFGPGTRLLVL.

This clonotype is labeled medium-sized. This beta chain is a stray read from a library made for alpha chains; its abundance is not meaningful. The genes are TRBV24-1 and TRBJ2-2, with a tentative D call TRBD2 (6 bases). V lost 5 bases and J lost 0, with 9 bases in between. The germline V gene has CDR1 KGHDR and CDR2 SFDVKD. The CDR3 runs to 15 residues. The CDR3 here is CATSGRDSNTGELFF. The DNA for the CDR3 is TGTGCCACCAGTGGCCGGGACTCGAACACCGGGGAGCTGTTTTTT.

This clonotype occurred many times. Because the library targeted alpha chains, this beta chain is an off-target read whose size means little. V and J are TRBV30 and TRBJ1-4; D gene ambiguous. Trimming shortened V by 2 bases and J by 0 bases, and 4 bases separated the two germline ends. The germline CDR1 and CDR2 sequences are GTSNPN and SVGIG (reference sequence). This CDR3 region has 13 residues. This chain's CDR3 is CAWSTPTNEKLFF. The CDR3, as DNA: TGTGCCTGGAGTACGCCAACTAATGAAAAACTGTTTTTT. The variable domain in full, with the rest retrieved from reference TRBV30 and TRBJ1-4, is SQTIHQWPATLVQPVGSPLSLECTVEGTSNPNLYWYRQAAGRGLQLLFYSVGIGQISSEVPQNLSASRPQDRQFILSSKKLLLSDSGFYLCAWSTPTNEKLFFGSGTQLSVL.

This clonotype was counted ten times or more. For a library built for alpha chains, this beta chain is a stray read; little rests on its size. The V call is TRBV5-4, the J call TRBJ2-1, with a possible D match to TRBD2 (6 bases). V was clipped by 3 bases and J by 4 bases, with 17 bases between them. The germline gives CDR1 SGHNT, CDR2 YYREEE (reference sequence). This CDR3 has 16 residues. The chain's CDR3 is CASSSSAGTQYNEQFF. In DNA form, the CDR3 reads TGTGCCAGCAGCTCCTCAGCCGGGACTCAATACAATGAGCAGTTCTTC.

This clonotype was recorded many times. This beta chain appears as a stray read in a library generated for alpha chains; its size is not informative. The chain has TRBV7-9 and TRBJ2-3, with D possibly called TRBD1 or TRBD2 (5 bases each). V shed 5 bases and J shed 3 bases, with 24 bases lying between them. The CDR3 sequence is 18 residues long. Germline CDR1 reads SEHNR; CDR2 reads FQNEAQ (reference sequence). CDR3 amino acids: CASSPSGRGAGQTDTQYF. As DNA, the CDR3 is TGTGCCAGCAGCCCCAGTGGTCGAGGGGCGGGCCAGACAGATACGCAGTATTTT.

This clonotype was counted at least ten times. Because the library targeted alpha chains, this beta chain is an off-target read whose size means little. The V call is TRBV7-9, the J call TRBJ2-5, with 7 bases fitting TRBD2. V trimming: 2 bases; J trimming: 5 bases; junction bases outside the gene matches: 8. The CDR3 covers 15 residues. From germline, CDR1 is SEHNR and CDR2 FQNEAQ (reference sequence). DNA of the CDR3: TGTGCCAGCAGCTTAAGGGGCGGGAGTATCGAGACCCAGTACTTC. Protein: CASSLRGGSIETQYF.